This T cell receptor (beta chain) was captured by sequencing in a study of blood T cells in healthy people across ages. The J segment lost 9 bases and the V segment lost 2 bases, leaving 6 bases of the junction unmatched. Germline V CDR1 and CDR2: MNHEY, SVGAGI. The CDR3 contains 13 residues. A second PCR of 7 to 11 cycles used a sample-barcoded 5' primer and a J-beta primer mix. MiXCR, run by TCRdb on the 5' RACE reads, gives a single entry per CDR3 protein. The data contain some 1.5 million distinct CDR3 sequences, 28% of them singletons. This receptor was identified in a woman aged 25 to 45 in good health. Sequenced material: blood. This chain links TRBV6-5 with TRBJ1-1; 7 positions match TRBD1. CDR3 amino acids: CASSYETGLKAFF. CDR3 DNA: TGTGCCAGCAGTTACGAGACAGGGCTTAAAGCTTTCTTT.